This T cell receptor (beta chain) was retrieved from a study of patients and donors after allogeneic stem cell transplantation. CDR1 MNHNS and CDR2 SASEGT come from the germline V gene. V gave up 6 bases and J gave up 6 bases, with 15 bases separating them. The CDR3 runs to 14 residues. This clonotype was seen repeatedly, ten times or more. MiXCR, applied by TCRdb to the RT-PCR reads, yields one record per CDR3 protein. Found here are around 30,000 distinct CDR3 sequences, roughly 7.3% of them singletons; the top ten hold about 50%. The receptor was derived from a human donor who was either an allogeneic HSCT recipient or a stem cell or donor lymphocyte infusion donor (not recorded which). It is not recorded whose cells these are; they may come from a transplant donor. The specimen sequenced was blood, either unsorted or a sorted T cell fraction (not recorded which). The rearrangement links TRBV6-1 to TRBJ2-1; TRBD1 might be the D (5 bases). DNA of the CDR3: TGTGCCAGCAGGGGGCAGCAGACCTCCAATGAGCAGTTCTTC. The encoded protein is CASRGQQTSNEQFF.